This T cell receptor (beta chain) was sequenced for a study of vaccination and CD4 T cells after COVID-19 (dated by TCRdb to the early 2020s). Describing the broader study: The convalescent cohort comprised six males and four females, including two Hispanic individuals, seven Caucasians, two Asians and one multiracial person. Participants received two doses of either the Pfizer-BioNTech BNT162b2 vaccine (n=8) or the Moderna mRNA-1273 vaccine (n=2). Post-COVID blood samples from convalescent patients were collected a median of about 110 days after diagnosis, with a range of roughly 35 to 170 days. Post-vaccine blood samples were obtained a median of about 77 days after the second vaccine dose, with a range of about 13 to 250 days. The cultures were stimulated with overlapping spike peptide pools from SARS-CoV-2 and from the common cold coronaviruses HCoV-NL63, HCoV-OC43 and HCoV-229E. Control cultures used a CEFX viral epitope pool as positive control, an HIV-1 Nef peptide pool as negative control, or no peptide. In 10 COVID-19 convalescent patients and a handful of infection-naive healthy vaccine recipients, the spike-specific CD4+ TCR repertoire before mRNA vaccination was compared with the repertoire after mRNA vaccination. An earlier paper using these donors assessed, at the TCR clonotype level, memory CD4+ T cell crossreactivity between SARS-CoV-2 and common cold coronavirus spike proteins.

What the research found in general, with its limitations: The study included relatively few convalescent patients and did not analyze early timepoints after natural infection. Among the post-vaccine SARS-CoV-2-reactive clones in convalescent patients, a median 86.3% showed up only after vaccination, which suggests vaccine-specific priming. In convalescent patients, nearly all vaccine-specific clones (304 of 307) were found to be mono-reactive for SARS-CoV-2 spike rather than cross-reactive with common cold coronaviruses. An increase in the median number of SARS-CoV-2-reactive clonotypes from 20 to 25 after infection to roughly 38 after vaccination was observed, but the change was not found to be significant.

About this clonotype itself: Its cognate antigen has yet to be identified. No much larger clone exists at a distance of one base, and base qualities are not known.

Library method: PCR. DNA from cultured CD4+ T cells was subjected to TCR sequencing with the Oncomine TCR Beta short-read assay at the Johns Hopkins FTIC core. The QIAamp micro DNA kit was used to extract genomic DNA from the cultured CD4+ T cells. The Oncomine TCR Beta libraries from cultured CD4+ T cells were pooled using unique dual indexes and then sequenced on an Illumina iSeq 100. In the source study's methods: Non-productive sequences were filtered out, and CDR3s that did not start with C, did not end with F or W, or were shorter than 7 amino acids were discarded. Antigen-specific clonotypes were identified with the MANAFEST web application by comparing peptide-stimulated wells with reference and other culture wells. For a clone to be called positive, the clone needed an FDR below 0.05, an odds ratio above 5, and a productive frequency above 0.1% in at least two of three replicate wells. A clonotype was classed as cross-reactive if the clonotype showed significant expansion both in SARS-CoV-2 spike wells and in at least one common cold coronavirus spike condition. Similarity between CDR3 sequences was evaluated in R version 3.6.1 using Levenshtein distances (stringdist) and unrooted phylogenetic trees (ape). TCRdb ran its own pipeline on the public reads, namely fastp trimming at Q25 and MiXCR clone calling, and kept in-frame beta chains. Rows with a matching CDR3 protein are joined into one entry that keeps the most common DNA and genes. The V and J calls, along with clone size, are taken from TCRdb and not from the paper's own processing. Here the sample has roughly 7,600 distinct CDR3 sequences; about 30% occur a single time. Jointly, the top ten make up approximately 14% of the sample.

V and J lose 5 bases and 3 bases, and a span of 23 bases separates them. The CDR3 runs 17 residues from the cysteine to the phenylalanine. The sequence is cut down to CDR3 DNA, 51 bases in frame from base 1. CDR1 and CDR2, per the germline V gene (reference sequence), are MNHEY and SMNVEV. The sample's treatment or condition label is to be understood as: approximately nine-day PBMC culture with coronavirus spike peptide pools or control peptides (ViraFEST assay). CD4+ T cells from unexposed donors were collected before the COVID-19 pandemic (2011-2018). The study used the ViraFEST assay, which expanded antigen-specific T cells with peptide pools and then identified expanded clonotypes by TCR sequencing. Each well held some 2 million PBMCs cultured with roughly 10 ug/ml peptide pools in IMDM containing approximately 4.8% human AB serum and roughly 10 IU/ml IL-2. On days 3 and 7, half of the culture medium was replaced with fresh IL-2-containing medium. After 9 to 10 days of culture, CD4+ T cells were isolated by negative selection using the EasySep CD4+ T cell isolation kit. As cell number allowed, CD4+ T cells from unexposed donors were tested for reactivity to SARS-CoV-2 S and N and to four common cold coronavirus spike pools. Ficoll-Paque Plus gradient centrifugation was used to isolate PBMCs from whole blood, and the isolated PBMCs were then either used fresh or cryopreserved at -140C. Each culture condition was generally run in triplicate wells. Leukapheresis product for the unexposed donors was purchased commercially.

The chain is assembled from TRBV27 and TRBJ2-7; the D gene assignment is ambiguous. This TCR derives from a human donor in good health. Sequenced material: CD4+ T cells from blood, cultured in vitro. The DNA reads TGTGCCAGCAGTCTAGTGAACCAAGGTCCTCCCTACTACGAGCAGTACTTC. Its translation is CASSLVNQGPPYYEQYF.